One sample yielded the 15 T cell receptor beta chains listed below, sequenced in a study of T cell repertoires in cytomegalovirus infection. Each CDR3 protein is one row after TCRdb ran MiXCR on the reads. The data hold approximately 600,000 distinct CDR3 sequences, with around 40% observed a single time. These receptors are not linked to any known antigen. Material: cultured PBMCs, obtained from culture after CMV antigen stimulation. Every receptor here comes from a human donor in good health (CMV status not recorded). Some clones in this sample may be carry-over from other donors' samples.

This clonotype appeared many times. The rearrangement uses TRBV7-2 and TRBJ1-6; 7 nucleotides agree with TRBD1. V lost 3 bases, J lost 9 bases, and 8 bases stayed unmatched. CDR1 SGHTA and CDR2 FQGNSA come from the germline V gene. The CDR3 length is 15 residues. CDR3 sequence reads: CASSLNRQGSSPLHF. CDR3 in DNA: TGTGCCAGCAGCTTGAACAGACAGGGTAGTTCACCCCTCCACTTT. Variable domain in full (rest from reference TRBV7-2 and TRBJ1-6): GAGVSQSPSNKVTEKGKDVELRCDPISGHTALYWYRQSLGQGLEFLIYFQGNSAPDKSGLPSDRFSAERTGGSVSTLTIQRTQQEDSAVYLCASSLNRQGSSPLHFGNGTRLTVT.

This rearrangement joins TRBV7-9 to TRBJ1-2, with D possibly matching TRBD1 (6 bases). There are 13 residues in the CDR3. V was shortened by 5 bases and J by 8 bases, with 15 bases between the two germline ends. CDR1 and CDR2 from the germline V gene are SEHNR and FQNEAQ (reference sequence). CDR3 coding DNA: TGTGCCAGCAGCCCCGGACAGATGCAGGGCTACACCTTC. Amino acids: CASSPGQMQGYTF.

V usage is TRBV4-3 and J usage is TRBJ2-4; 11 positions match TRBD1. CDR1 is LGHNA, CDR2 YSLEER, per germline. V lost 0 bases, J lost 0 bases, and 4 bases stayed unmatched. This CDR3 spans 18 amino acids. CDR3 in amino acids: CASSQEGQGALAKNIQYF. The CDR3, as DNA: TGCGCCAGCAGCCAAGAAGGACAGGGGGCACTAGCCAAAAACATTCAGTACTTC.

The J gene is TRBJ2-7, the V gene TRBV20-1; 12 bases line up with TRBD2. The CDR3 runs to 13 residues. Germline V gives CDR1 DFQATT, CDR2 SNEGSKA (reference sequence). The CDR3: CSTGASGRAPEYF. DNA for the CDR3: TGCAGCACGGGGGCTAGCGGGAGGGCCCCGGAGTACTTC.

This clonotype has only a few counts. The chain uses TRBV7-9 and TRBJ2-7; possible D gene TRBD1, 6 bases. The CDR3 has 17 amino acids. V dropped 4 bases and J dropped 7 bases, with 26 bases sitting between them. Looked up from germline, CDR1 is SEHNR and CDR2 is FQNEAQ (reference sequence). The CDR3 DNA reads TGTGCCAGCAGCTCCAGACAGGCACTCGGCGCTCCGGGTGAGCAGTACTTC. Protein sequence: CASSSRQALGAPGEQYF.

This chain uses TRBV7-6 with TRBJ1-6; D is uncertain. V was cut by 4 bases and J by 7 bases, with 5 bases left in between. The CDR3 contains 12 residues. The V gene's germline CDR1 is SGHVS and CDR2 FNYEAQ. The CDR3 DNA reads as TGTGCCAGCAGCTGGCCGAATTCACCCCTCCACTTT. Amino acid sequence: CASSWPNSPLHF.

This clonotype was counted between two and nine times. The gene calls are TRBV7-2 and TRBJ2-4; 7 bases are a match to TRBD2. The CDR3 is 18 amino acids. CDR1 is SGHTA, CDR2 FQGNSA, per germline. Trimming at V came to 4 bases and at J to 8 bases, leaving 20 bases not matched to a gene. DNA for the CDR3: TGTGCCAGCAGCTCGGACACGACCCCCTATGTGCTAGCGGACATTCAGTACTTC. Translation: CASSSDTTPYVLADIQYF. Looking up the rest from reference TRBV7-2 and TRBJ2-4 gives the full variable domain: GAGVSQSPSNKVTEKGKDVELRCDPISGHTALYWYRQSLGQGLEFLIYFQGNSAPDKSGLPSDRFSAERTGGSVSTLTIQRTQQEDSAVYLCASSSDTTPYVLADIQYFGAGTRLSVL.

The chain recombines TRBV29-1 with TRBJ2-5, with 10 bases fitting TRBD1. The trim removed 6 bases at V and 6 bases at J, leaving 22 bases unmatched. Germline CDR1 and CDR2: SQVTM and ANQGSEA. The CDR3 is 18 residues long. The CDR3 DNA reads TGCAGCGTCCTTGACTCCCCCCGGGACAGGGGAGTCTTAAAGACCCAGTACTTC. Translating it yields CSVLDSPRDRGVLKTQYF.

CDR3 nucleotides: TGCAGTGCTAGAGATCCGGCCGGGAGATCCTACGAGCAGTACTTC. Translating gives CSARDPAGRSYEQYF. This chain links TRBV20-1 with TRBJ2-7; TRBD2 might be the D (6 bases). The CDR3 length is 15 residues. The V and J ends lost 0 bases and 1 base respectively, with 13 bases between them. Germline assignment: CDR1 DFQATT and CDR2 SNEGSKA (reference sequence).

This clonotype was observed a handful of times. The CDR3 coding sequence is TGTGCCAGCAGCAGTCACCGGGGACCGACCGGTAATGAGCAGTTCTTC. Translating gives CASSSHRGPTGNEQFF. The genes are TRBV11-3 and TRBJ2-1, with D perhaps matching TRBD1 or TRBD2 (5 bases each). CDR1 is SGHNT and CDR2 is YENEEA in the germline V gene. CDR3 length equals 16 residues. V was cut by 5 bases and J by 7 bases, with 21 bases left in between.

To note about this clonotype: One end of the junction does not line up with germline, which may come from a read error. The V gene is TRBV28, the J gene TRBJ2-1, with TRBD1 identical over 7 bases. Germline V gives CDR1 MDHEN, CDR2 SYDVKM. The CDR3 is 15 amino acids. DNA for the CDR3: TGTGCCAGCAGTTCGACAGGGTCGGGGTACACTGAGCAGTTCTTC. Its translation: CASSSTGSGYTEQFF.

This clonotype came up many times. This chain uses TRBV7-2 with TRBJ1-3, with 8 bases that match TRBD1. The CDR3 is 16 amino acids. V lost 2 bases to trimming and J lost 2 bases; unmatched junction nucleotides: 5. Per germline, CDR1 SGHTA and CDR2 FQGNSA. The CDR3 reads CASSLTGGIPGNTIYF. CDR3 in DNA: TGTGCCAGCAGCTTAACAGGGGGAATACCTGGAAACACCATATATTTT.

The V gene is TRBV12-3 or TRBV12-4, the J gene TRBJ2-1, with 11 bases identical to TRBD2. J gave up 8 bases and V 6 bases, and 9 bases lay outside the gene matches. This CDR3 region has 15 residues. The CDR3 DNA is TGTGCCAGCAGCACCACTAGCGGGAGTGGTCATGAGCAGTTCTTC. Residues: CASSTTSGSGHEQFF.

This clonotype was seen a handful of times. The chain employs TRBV11-2 and TRBJ1-1, with D possibly matching TRBD1 (5 bases). The germline CDR1 and CDR2 sequences are SGHAT and FQNNGV. The CDR3 is 14 residues long. Trimming pared 8 bases from V and 4 bases from J, leaving 17 bases between. The CDR3 is CASEIDSFPTEAFF. In DNA, the CDR3 is TGTGCCAGCGAGATCGACAGTTTCCCCACTGAAGCTTTCTTT.

The rearrangement uses TRBV12-3 or TRBV12-4 and TRBJ1-5; unclear D gene. The CDR3 has 13 residues. V was cut by 5 bases and J by 7 bases, with 12 bases left in between. The CDR3 region has the DNA TGTGCCAGCAGTCTCGGGAGTTTCCAGCCCCAGCATTTT. Translating gives CASSLGSFQPQHF.